This TCR beta chain stems from a study of blood T cell repertoires in COVID-19. At the level of the study: The analysed material was cDNA or gDNA that came from T cells, B-cell-depleted T cells, or PBMCs.

Profiling relied on immunoSEQ multiplex PCR, and the TCRdb table lists in-frame clones only, not all of them. In the table there are tens of thousands of clones, 80% to 85% of which are singletons. The CDR3 is made up of 12 amino acids. The germline gives CDR1 LGHDT, CDR2 YNNKEL (reference sequence). A remark on this clone: The germline gene is not matched at one end of the junction; a read error may be the cause.

The gene calls are TRBV3-1 (or the pseudogene TRBV3-2) and TRBJ2-7, with TRBD1 matching 10 bases. Sequencing used peripheral blood. This sequence was found in a man aged 45 to 65 with acute or convalescent COVID-19. CDR3 in amino acids: CASSPRHRQGAF. CDR3 sequence (DNA): TGTGCCAGCAGCCCTCGACACCGACAGGGGGCGTTC.